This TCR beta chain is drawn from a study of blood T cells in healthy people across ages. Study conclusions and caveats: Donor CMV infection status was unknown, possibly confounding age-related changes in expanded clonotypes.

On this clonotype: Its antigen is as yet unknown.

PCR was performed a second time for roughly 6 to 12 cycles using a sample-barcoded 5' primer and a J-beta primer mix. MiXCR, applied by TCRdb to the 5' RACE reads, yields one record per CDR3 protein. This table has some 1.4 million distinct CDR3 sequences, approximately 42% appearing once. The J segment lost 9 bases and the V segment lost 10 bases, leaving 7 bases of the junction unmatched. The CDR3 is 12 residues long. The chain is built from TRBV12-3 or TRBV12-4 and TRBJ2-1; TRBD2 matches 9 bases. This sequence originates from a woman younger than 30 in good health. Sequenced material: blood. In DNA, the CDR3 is TGTGCCACAAGGCGGGGGGGGAGTGAGCAGTTCTTC. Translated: CATRRGGSEQFF.